This TCR beta chain was recorded in a study of cytomegalovirus exposure and HLA in healthy donors. Study results and limitations: According to reports, the classifier identified cytomegalovirus status with high specificity and sensitivity.

Remarks on this clone: What it binds is unknown.

It was with 60 Vbeta and 13 Jbeta primers that the PCR ran. Profiled with immunoSEQ multiplex PCR; TCRdb holds only in-frame clones, not every one. This sample has some 190,000 clones, with about three quarters found just once. J was trimmed by 4 bases and V by 4 bases; bases with no gene match: 11. The CDR3 spans 16 residues. Germline V CDR1 and CDR2: LGHNA, YSLEER. The V call is TRBV4-3, the J call TRBJ1-1; 8 bases are shared with TRBD1. The clonotype comes from a man younger than 30 in good health and CMV-seronegative. Sequencing was carried out using PBMCs. The CDR3 bases are TGCGCCAGCAGCCGACGACAGGGGACGGGCGCCACTGAAGCTTTCTTT. This translates into CASSRRQGTGATEAFF.